This TCR beta chain was found in a study of T cell responses to AZD1222 COVID-19 vaccine (dated by TCRdb to 2020 to 2023). Regarding the research as a whole: Because spike-specific TCR depth and breadth did not differ between the two schedules, AZD1222 recipients who got a second dose at roughly 4 weeks were pooled with those who got a second dose at roughly 12 weeks. TCR sequencing was performed for more than 230 trial participants, of whom about 200 were given two doses of AZD1222 and around 25 were given two doses of MenACWY control vaccine. Trial participants were enrolled by age into 18-55, 56-69 and 70-plus year subgroups, with approximately 150, 30 and 60 TCR-sequenced participants respectively. Overall results and qualifications from the work: Conclusions about previously exposed vaccinees are limited because only 6 or 7 AZD1222 recipients were SARS-CoV-2 seropositive at baseline. The whole spike protein was spanned by vaccine-associated CD4 TCRs, and dominant responses were seen in regions 160-218 and 743-854. Most participants were white British and females outnumbered males, and the authors suggested that clonal diversity may have been underestimated. Reportedly, close to half of the unique spike-specific TCRs recognized epitopes lying outside the regions that are mutated in the B.1.351 and B.1.1.7 variants. Because no day 14 peak-response samples were available, the repertoires could be characterized only after the peak T cell response. A significant rise in spike-specific TCR breadth and depth was observed after two AZD1222 doses relative to day 0 and relative to MenACWY recipients. The 56-69-year group was small, and its depth increase did not reach significance, likely because of low power.

The CDR3 regions of human TCRbeta chains were analyzed by immunosequencing. On the authors' methods: Repertoire TCRs were matched against a reference library of SARS-CoV-2-specific TCRs generated with the MIRA antigen-specificity platform. Breadth meant the fraction of unique TCRs that were SARS-CoV-2-associated, whereas depth meant the fraction of total T cells that were SARS-CoV-2-associated. Using the MIRA data, each spike-specific TCR was mapped to the spike region that the TCR reacts to and placed in a CD4 or CD8 class. Log10-transformed breadth and depth values were compared by one-way ANOVA with Sidak's multiple comparisons tests. TCRdb took over this immuneACCESS table, retaining in-frame rearrangements with V and J assigned. Such tables are incomplete; in checked studies, under half of the missing clones stem from an unresolved V gene, and the remainder is unexplained. V, J and clone size are taken as reported in that table, and D and trimming were inferred from the DNA itself. In all, the sample holds around 130,000 clones, and approximately 94% of those were seen once. Of the sample, around 3.1% falls within the top ten clones.

The time point label on this specimen signifies: baseline before first vaccination. Vaccinee samples were obtained from the UK trials COV001 and COV002, which included a single-blind randomized controlled phase 2/3 trial of AZD1222 (ChAdOx1 nCoV-19) in healthy adults. Trial participant PBMC samples were collected at day 0 and day 28 after the second dose for TCRbeta chain sequencing. This clone appeared a few times. Its cognate antigen has yet to be identified. No quality values exist for individual bases; no much larger clone is one base distant. Counted from cysteine to phenylalanine, this CDR3 has 14 amino acids. Only CDR3 DNA remains: 42 bases, in frame from the first base. Looking up the germline V gene yields CDR1 SGDLS and CDR2 YYNGEE. V drops 0 bases and J drops 1 base, leaving 5 bases in between.

This sequence originates from an adult in good health. Sequenced here: peripheral blood, sampled on day 0 of AZD1222 vaccination. The rearrangement combines TRBV9 with TRBJ1-5; the D gene is unclear. The sequenced DNA: TGTGCCAGCAGCGTAGGGAAAAGCAATCAGCCCCAGCATTTT. Its protein product is CASSVGKSNQPQHF.